Following are 28 T cell receptor beta chains from one sample sequenced in a study of blood T cells in healthy people across ages. The second PCR ran roughly 6 to 12 cycles with a sample-barcoded 5' primer and J-beta primers. TCRdb itself ran the 5' RACE reads through MiXCR, one entry per CDR3 protein. The data contain some 1.5 million distinct CDR3 sequences, roughly 28% of them singletons. The specimen was blood. The receptors originated from a woman aged 25 to 45 in good health.

The chain combines TRBV2 with TRBJ2-5; TRBD2 matches 9 bases. In germline, CDR1 is SNHLY, CDR2 FYNNEI. The CDR3 is 15 amino acids. The J segment lost 2 bases and the V segment lost 6 bases, leaving 7 bases of the junction unmatched. The CDR3 region is CASRQLSGGQETQYF. The CDR3 DNA follows: TGTGCCAGCAGACAGCTTAGCGGGGGTCAAGAGACCCAGTACTTC.

V gene TRBV9 combines with J gene TRBJ2-3; 11 nucleotides line up with TRBD2. Losses at the gene ends were 5 bases for V and 3 bases for J; bases not matched to a gene: 11. Looked up from germline, CDR1 is SGDLS and CDR2 is YYNGEE. The CDR3 has 17 residues. The DNA of the CDR3 is TGTGCCAGCAGTGCAGCTCCGGCTAGCGGGGGGACAGATACGCAGTATTTT. Encoded protein: CASSAAPASGGTDTQYF.

This clonotype was seen more than once but under ten times. V is TRBV28 and J is TRBJ2-3, with D tentatively TRBD1 (5 bases). This CDR3 region has 14 residues. Germline loops: CDR1 MDHEN, CDR2 SYDVKM. Trimming left V 8 bases short and J 4 bases short, with 16 bases between. The CDR3 protein is CASDTRKGPDTQYF. The CDR3 DNA reads as TGTGCCAGCGACACTCGGAAGGGGCCAGATACGCAGTATTTT.

A note on this clonotype: Relative to the germline gene, one junction end is altered; a read error may explain this. CDR3 sequence: CASSFWGETRYF. The CDR3 region has the DNA TGTGCCAGCAGCTTCTGGGGTGAGACCCGGTACTTC. This chain joins TRBV7-2 and TRBJ2-5, with D uncertain. Germline loops: CDR1 SGHTA, CDR2 FQGNSA. The CDR3 runs to 12 residues.

The chain carries TRBV20-1 and TRBJ2-7, with 7 bases fitting TRBD1. J lost 5 bases, V lost 3 bases, and 4 bases had no gene match. The CDR3 length is 12 residues. From germline, CDR1 is DFQATT and CDR2 SNEGSKA (reference sequence). The CDR3 here is CSASTGADEQYF. CDR3 nucleotide sequence: TGCAGTGCTAGCACAGGGGCCGACGAGCAGTACTTC.

The chain joins TRBV14 to TRBJ2-7; perhaps D is TRBD1 or TRBD2 (5 bases each). This CDR3 has 14 residues. The germline V gene has CDR1 SGHDN and CDR2 FVKESK. The V end was cut by 1 base, the J end by 0 bases, with 7 bases between. The CDR3 DNA reads TGTGCCAGCAGCCAAGTGGGGGACTCCTACGAGCAGTACTTC. Its translation is CASSQVGDSYEQYF.

The chain couples TRBV29-1 to TRBJ1-6; D is unclear. The germline V and J ends were trimmed by 4 bases and 5 bases, with 9 bases remaining between them. The CDR3 is 13 amino acids. In germline, CDR1 is SQVTM, CDR2 ANQGSEA. The CDR3 loop is CSVGSSNNSPLHF. CDR3 sequence (DNA): TGCAGCGTTGGATCGTCGAATAATTCACCCCTCCACTTT.

Many counts were recorded for this clonotype. The chain is built from TRBV7-2 and TRBJ2-7, with a possible D match to TRBD1 (5 bases). There are 17 residues in the CDR3. The germline V gene has CDR1 SGHTA and CDR2 FQGNSA. Deletions cut 4 bases from V and 0 bases from J, with 19 bases between. CDR3 bases: TGTGCCAGCAGCTCACAACCAGCGAGGACACCCTCCTACGAGCAGTACTTC. This encodes CASSSQPARTPSYEQYF.

In this sample, this clonotype turned up a few times. The CDR3 reads CASSQPRQGNSPLHF. CDR3 nucleotide sequence: TGCGCCAGCAGCCAACCCCGACAGGGGAATTCACCCCTCCACTTT. This chain joins TRBV4-1 and TRBJ1-6; 8 bases fit TRBD1. The junction had 4 bases not matched to a gene; V was cut back by 2 bases and J by 7 bases. CDR3 length equals 15 residues. From germline, CDR1 is MGHRA and CDR2 YSYEKL.

This clonotype was picked up a small number of times. V gene TRBV4-2 combines with J gene TRBJ2-5, with 11 bases matching TRBD2. The CDR3 runs to 19 residues. Germline V gives CDR1 LGHNA, CDR2 YNFKEQ. V was pared by 0 bases and J by 1 base, with 10 bases of the junction left unmatched. The CDR3 spells CASSQDPASGGPIQETQYF. The CDR3 DNA sequence: TGTGCCAGCAGCCAAGATCCGGCTAGCGGGGGGCCCATCCAAGAGACCCAGTACTTC.

The chain carries TRBV2 and TRBJ1-5, with a tentative D call TRBD1 (5 bases). The CDR3 is 13 residues long. Germline V gene data show CDR1 as SNHLY and CDR2 as FYNNEI. V lost 6 bases to trimming and J lost 3 bases, with 9 bases between them. CDR3 in DNA: TGTGCCAGCAGCGAGGGGATCAATCAGCCCCAGCATTTT. This sequence encodes CASSEGINQPQHF.

This clonotype has just a few counts. V usage is TRBV2 and J usage is TRBJ2-1; D is uncertain. CDR3 length equals 12 residues. Between the trimmed V and J ends, which lost 8 bases and 10 bases, there was a span of 15 bases. Germline CDR1 is SNHLY and CDR2 is FYNNEI. This CDR3 reads CASQSVAQEQFF. For the CDR3, the DNA is TGTGCCAGCCAATCAGTCGCCCAGGAGCAGTTCTTC.

The rearrangement uses TRBV9 and TRBJ2-5, with TRBD1 as a possible D gene (5 bases). The CDR3 covers 14 residues. The V end lost 3 bases, the J end lost 11 bases, and 20 bases lay between the germline ends. Germline V lookup: CDR1 SGDLS, CDR2 YYNGEE. CDR3 in amino acids: CASSGDSYYNEQYF. The CDR3 nucleotides are TGTGCCAGCAGCGGTGACAGTTATTACAATGAGCAGTACTTC.

This clonotype was counted a few times. The CDR3 DNA sequence: TGTGCCATCAGTTCCGCCCAGGGGACCCAGTACTTC. Translating gives CAISSAQGTQYF. The chain is built from TRBV10-3 and TRBJ2-5, with D tentatively TRBD1 (5 bases). V lost 5 bases and J lost 7, with 11 bases in between. This CDR3 has 12 residues. Germline V gene data show CDR1 as ENHRY and CDR2 as SYGVKD.

The V gene is TRBV12-3 or TRBV12-4, the J gene TRBJ1-2; D not resolved. V dropped 3 bases and J dropped 2 bases, with 19 bases sitting between them. This CDR3 comprises 17 residues. CDR3 DNA sequence: TGTGCCAGCAGTTTTCGCCCGGGTGGGCACGGAAACTATGGCTACACCTTC. It encodes CASSFRPGGHGNYGYTF.

The chain recombines TRBV11-2 with TRBJ2-5; possible D gene TRBD2, 6 bases. In germline, CDR1 is SGHAT, CDR2 FQNNGV. Deletions cut 0 bases from V and 2 bases from J, with 16 bases between. This CDR3 has 17 residues. The CDR3 loop reads CASSLDPWTTQQETQYF. CDR3 DNA: TGTGCCAGCAGCTTAGACCCCTGGACTACCCAGCAAGAGACCCAGTACTTC.

This chain connects TRBV7-3 to TRBJ2-1, with a tentative D call TRBD2 (6 bases). V was cut by 2 bases and J by 10 bases, with 12 bases left in between. The CDR3 is 13 amino acids. Looked up from germline, CDR1 is SGHTA and CDR2 is FQGTGA. The CDR3 DNA is TGTGCCAGCAGCTTACGGGGAGGACTGGAGCAGTTCTTC. Protein product: CASSLRGGLEQFF. Based on the CDR3 plus reference TRBV7-3 and TRBJ2-1, the full variable domain is GAGVSQTPSNKVTEKGKYVELRCDPISGHTALYWYRQSLGQGPEFLIYFQGTGAADDSGLPNDRFFAVRPEGSVSTLKIQRTERGDSAVYLCASSLRGGLEQFFGPGTRLTVL.

The sample holds many counts of this clonotype. CDR3 amino acids: CASSVGTGVYEQYF. The CDR3 coding sequence is TGTGCCAGCAGCGTAGGGACAGGAGTCTACGAGCAGTACTTC. The chain has TRBV9 and TRBJ2-7; 7 bases match TRBD1. V gave up 0 bases and J gave up 3 bases; unmatched junction bases: 3. This CDR3 is 14 amino acids long. The germline gives CDR1 SGDLS, CDR2 YYNGEE.

This clonotype was recorded at least ten times. Mismatch with germline at one junction end may stem from a read error. The chain couples TRBV5-1 to TRBJ2-5, with D perhaps TRBD1 (6 bases). CDR1 is SGHRS, CDR2 YFSETQ, per germline. The CDR3 consists of 13 residues. The CDR3 loop reads CASSLDRTETQYF. CDR3 nucleotides: TGTGCCAGCAGCCTAGACAGGACAGAGACCCAGTACTTC.

This clonotype was found many times. The rearrangement joins TRBV29-1 to TRBJ1-2; D call uncertain. CDR1 is SQVTM, CDR2 ANQGSEA, per germline. Trimming took off 6 bases at V and 4 bases at J, with 12 bases between the two ends. This CDR3 spans 12 amino acids. The CDR3 spells CSVKDTSYGYTF. DNA of the CDR3: TGCAGCGTCAAAGACACTTCCTATGGCTACACCTTC.

This clonotype was observed a handful of times. The J gene is TRBJ1-4, the V gene TRBV29-1; no clear D gene. Trimming took off 4 bases at V and 2 bases at J, with 5 bases between the two ends. Per the germline V gene, CDR1 is SQVTM and CDR2 is ANQGSEA. This CDR3 contains 12 residues. The CDR3 loop reads CSVGSTNEKLFF. DNA for the CDR3: TGCAGCGTTGGGTCTACTAATGAAAAACTGTTTTTT. The full variable domain, in which reference TRBV29-1 and TRBJ1-4 provide the parts outside the CDR3, is SAVISQKPSRDICQRGTSLTIQCQVDSQVTMMFWYRQQPGQSLTLIATANQGSEATYESGFVIDKFPISRPNLTFSTLTVSNMSPEDSSIYLCSVGSTNEKLFFGSGTQLSVL.

This clonotype was recorded a few times. V gene TRBV6-2 or TRBV6-3 combines with J gene TRBJ2-5; either TRBD1 or TRBD2 may fit D (5 bases each). Trimming cost V 8 bases and J 5 bases, with 18 bases left between them. Germline values: CDR1 MNHEY, CDR2 SVGEGT. The CDR3 is 14 residues long. The CDR3 is CASGTLRARETQYF. The CDR3 bases are TGTGCCAGCGGGACGTTGAGGGCACGGGAGACCCAGTACTTC.

The V and J genes are TRBV7-6 and TRBJ2-5; D gene uncertain. Trimming removed 1 base at V and 1 base at J, with 13 bases between. Per germline, CDR1 SGHVS and CDR2 FNYEAQ. CDR3 length: 16 residues. The CDR3 region is CASSLEWVPGQETQYF. The CDR3 DNA reads TGTGCCAGCAGCTTAGAGTGGGTACCAGGCCAAGAGACCCAGTACTTC.

The V and J genes are TRBV20-1 and TRBJ2-3; 9 bases are a match to TRBD2. Germline V CDR1 and CDR2: DFQATT, SNEGSKA (reference sequence). This CDR3 is built from 14 residues. V shed 7 bases, J shed 2 bases, and the junction held 7 bases outside the gene matches. CDR3 DNA: TGCAGTGGTCGTTTAGCGGGGGCCACAGATACGCAGTATTTT. It specifies CSGRLAGATDTQYF.

This clonotype has only a few counts. CDR3 protein: CASSSPLAGAGELFF. The CDR3 DNA reads as TGTGCCAGCAGCTCTCCCCTAGCGGGAGCCGGGGAGCTGTTTTTT. The V gene is TRBV7-9, the J gene TRBJ2-2, with 10 nucleotides matching TRBD2. CDR1 is SEHNR and CDR2 is FQNEAQ in the germline V gene (reference sequence). V lost 4 bases to trimming and J lost 6 bases; unmatched junction nucleotides: 5. The length of the CDR3 is 15 residues.

This chain links TRBV20-1 with TRBJ2-3, with D perhaps matching TRBD2 (7 bases). The CDR3 is made up of 13 amino acids. Per germline, CDR1 DFQATT and CDR2 SNEGSKA (reference sequence). Trimming took 8 bases from V and 5 from J, leaving 17 bases between them. CDR3 loop: CSTIRGARDTQYF. DNA for the CDR3: TGCAGTACAATCCGGGGGGCAAGAGATACGCAGTATTTT.

This clonotype has a count of ten or more. The V gene is TRBV29-1, the J gene TRBJ1-2, with D unclear. V was pared by 6 bases and J by 8 bases, with 13 bases between. The CDR3 has 11 residues. Germline V gene lookup returns CDR1 SQVTM and CDR2 ANQGSEA. In DNA, the CDR3 is TGCAGCGTCCGATTAGTTGGGGGCTACACCTTC. This sequence encodes CSVRLVGGYTF.

This clonotype has ten or more counts. The chain combines TRBV20-1 with TRBJ2-1, with 8 nucleotides matching TRBD2. The V gene end was trimmed by 5 bases and the J gene end by 9 bases; junction bases not matched to a gene: 18. Germline values: CDR1 DFQATT, CDR2 SNEGSKA (reference sequence). The CDR3 is 16 residues long. In nucleotides, the CDR3 is TGCAGTGCTTTCCTCCCTACTAGCGGAGAGATGGGTGAGCAGTTCTTC. Protein: CSAFLPTSGEMGEQFF.